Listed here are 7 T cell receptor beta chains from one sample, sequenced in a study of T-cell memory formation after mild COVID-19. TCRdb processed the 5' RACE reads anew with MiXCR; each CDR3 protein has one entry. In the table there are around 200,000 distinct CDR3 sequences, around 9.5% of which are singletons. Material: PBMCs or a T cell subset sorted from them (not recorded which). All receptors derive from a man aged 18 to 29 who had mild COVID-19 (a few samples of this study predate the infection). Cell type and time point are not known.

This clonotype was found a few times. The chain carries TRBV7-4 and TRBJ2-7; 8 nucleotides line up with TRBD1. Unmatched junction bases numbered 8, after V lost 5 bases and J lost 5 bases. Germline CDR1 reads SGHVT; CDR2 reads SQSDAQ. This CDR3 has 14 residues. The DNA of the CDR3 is TGTGCCAGCAGCCCCCGGGACAGGAGGGACGAGCAGTACGTC. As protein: CASSPRDRRDEQYV.

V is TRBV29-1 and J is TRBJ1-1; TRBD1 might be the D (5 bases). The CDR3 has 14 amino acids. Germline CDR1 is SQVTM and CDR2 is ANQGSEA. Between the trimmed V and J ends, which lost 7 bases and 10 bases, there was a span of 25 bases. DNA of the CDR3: TGCAGCGCAATTCGAGACAGAACATATGGCGGAGCTTTCTTT. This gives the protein CSAIRDRTYGGAFF.

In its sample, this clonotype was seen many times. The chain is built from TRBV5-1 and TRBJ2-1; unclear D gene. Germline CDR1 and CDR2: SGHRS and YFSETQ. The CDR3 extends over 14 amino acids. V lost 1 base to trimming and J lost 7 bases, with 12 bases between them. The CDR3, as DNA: TGCGCCAGCAGCTTGAGGGTAGTGATGAATGAGCAGTTCTTC. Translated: CASSLRVVMNEQFF.

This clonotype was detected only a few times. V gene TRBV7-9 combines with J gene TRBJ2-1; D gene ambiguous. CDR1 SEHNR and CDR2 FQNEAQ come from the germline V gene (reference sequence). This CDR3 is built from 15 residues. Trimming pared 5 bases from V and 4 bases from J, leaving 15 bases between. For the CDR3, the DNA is TGTGCCAGCAGCCAAGGGCCATCGACATACAATGAGCAGTTCTTC. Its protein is CASSQGPSTYNEQFF.

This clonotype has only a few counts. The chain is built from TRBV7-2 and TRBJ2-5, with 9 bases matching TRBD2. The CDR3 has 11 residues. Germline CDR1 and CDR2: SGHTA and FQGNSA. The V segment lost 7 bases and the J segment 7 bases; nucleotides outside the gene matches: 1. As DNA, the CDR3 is TGTGCCAGCACGCGGGAGGGGACCCAGTACTTC. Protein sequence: CASTREGTQYF.

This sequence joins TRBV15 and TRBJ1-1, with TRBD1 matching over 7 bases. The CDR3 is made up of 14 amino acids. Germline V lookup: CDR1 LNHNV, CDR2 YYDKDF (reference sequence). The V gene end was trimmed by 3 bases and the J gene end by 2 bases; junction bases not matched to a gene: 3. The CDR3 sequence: CATSRRQGNTEAFF. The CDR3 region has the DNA TGTGCCACCAGCAGGCGACAGGGCAACACTGAAGCTTTCTTT.

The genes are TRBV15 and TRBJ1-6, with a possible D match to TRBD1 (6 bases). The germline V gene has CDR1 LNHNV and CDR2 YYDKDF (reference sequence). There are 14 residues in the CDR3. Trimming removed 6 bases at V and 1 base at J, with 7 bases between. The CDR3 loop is CATRQGSYNSPLHF. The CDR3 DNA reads TGTGCCACCAGGCAGGGGTCCTATAATTCACCCCTCCACTTT.